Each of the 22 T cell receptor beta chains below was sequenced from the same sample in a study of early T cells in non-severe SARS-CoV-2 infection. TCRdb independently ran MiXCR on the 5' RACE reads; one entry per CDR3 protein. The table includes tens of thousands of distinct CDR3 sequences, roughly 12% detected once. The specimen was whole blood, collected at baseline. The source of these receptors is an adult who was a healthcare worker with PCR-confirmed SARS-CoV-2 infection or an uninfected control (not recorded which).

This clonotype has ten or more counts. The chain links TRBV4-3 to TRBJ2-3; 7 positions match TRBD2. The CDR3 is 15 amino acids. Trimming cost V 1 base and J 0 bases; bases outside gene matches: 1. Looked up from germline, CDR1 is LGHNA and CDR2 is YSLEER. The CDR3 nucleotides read TGCGCCAGCAGCCAAGTGGGAGGGAGCACAGATACGCAGTATTTT. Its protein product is CASSQVGGSTDTQYF.

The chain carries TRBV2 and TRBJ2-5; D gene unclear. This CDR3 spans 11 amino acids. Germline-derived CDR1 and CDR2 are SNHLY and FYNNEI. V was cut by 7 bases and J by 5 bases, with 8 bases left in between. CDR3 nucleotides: TGTGCCAGCACTACAACCGAGACCCAGTACTTC. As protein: CASTTTETQYF.

Written as DNA, the CDR3 is TGTGCCAGCAGTTTAAGACGGGGTCCGGGCTATGGCTACACCTTC. Protein product: CASSLRRGPGYGYTF. The rearrangement uses TRBV28 and TRBJ1-2; no definite D call. The V gene's germline CDR1 is MDHEN and CDR2 SYDVKM. V was shortened by 2 bases and J by 4 bases, with 14 bases between the two germline ends. The CDR3 consists of 15 residues.

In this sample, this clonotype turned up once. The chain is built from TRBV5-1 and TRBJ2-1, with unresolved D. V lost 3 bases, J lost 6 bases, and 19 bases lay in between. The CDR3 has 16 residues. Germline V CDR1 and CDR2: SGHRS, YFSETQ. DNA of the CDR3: TGCGCCAGCAGCTCCACCGGGTCAAACGCCGTCAATGAGCAGTTCTTC. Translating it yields CASSSTGSNAVNEQFF.

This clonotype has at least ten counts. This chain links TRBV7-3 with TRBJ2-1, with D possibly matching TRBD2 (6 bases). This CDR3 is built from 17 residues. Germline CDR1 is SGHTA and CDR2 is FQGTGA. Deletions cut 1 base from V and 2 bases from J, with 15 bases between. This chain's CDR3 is CASSLIGAGSPYNEQFF. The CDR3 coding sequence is TGTGCCAGCAGCTTAATCGGGGCGGGGTCCCCCTACAATGAGCAGTTCTTC.

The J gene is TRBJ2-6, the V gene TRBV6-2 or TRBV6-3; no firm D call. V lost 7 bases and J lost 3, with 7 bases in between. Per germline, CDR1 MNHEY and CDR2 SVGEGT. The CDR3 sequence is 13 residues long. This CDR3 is CASISSGANVLTF. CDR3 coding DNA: TGTGCCAGCATCTCAAGTGGGGCCAACGTCCTGACTTTC.

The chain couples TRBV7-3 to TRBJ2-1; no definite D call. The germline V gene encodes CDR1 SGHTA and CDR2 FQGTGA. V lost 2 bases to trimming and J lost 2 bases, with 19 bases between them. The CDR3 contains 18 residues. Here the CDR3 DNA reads TGTGCCAGCAGCTTAGGTCTAGGGCCCCGCGTGACCTACAATGAGCAGTTCTTC. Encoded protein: CASSLGLGPRVTYNEQFF.

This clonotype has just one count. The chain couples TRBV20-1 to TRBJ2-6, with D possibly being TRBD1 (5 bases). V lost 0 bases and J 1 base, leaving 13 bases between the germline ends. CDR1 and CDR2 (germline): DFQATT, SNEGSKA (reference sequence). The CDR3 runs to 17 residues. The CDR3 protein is CSAREPGFISGANVLTF. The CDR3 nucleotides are TGCAGTGCTAGAGAGCCAGGGTTTATTTCTGGGGCCAACGTCCTGACTTTC.

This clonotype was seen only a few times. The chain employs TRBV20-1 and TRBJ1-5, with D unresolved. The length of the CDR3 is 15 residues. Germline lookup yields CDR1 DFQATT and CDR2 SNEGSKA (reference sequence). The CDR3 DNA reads TGCAGCCCTAGAAACCTGGACGGTAGCAATCAGCCCCAGCATTTT. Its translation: CSPRNLDGSNQPQHF.

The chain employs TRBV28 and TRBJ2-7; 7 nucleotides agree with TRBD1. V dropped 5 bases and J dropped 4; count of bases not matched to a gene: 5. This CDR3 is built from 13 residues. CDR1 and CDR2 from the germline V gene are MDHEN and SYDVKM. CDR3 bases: TGTGCCAGCAGTAGGGACAGCCCTTACGAGCAGTACTTC. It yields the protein CASSRDSPYEQYF. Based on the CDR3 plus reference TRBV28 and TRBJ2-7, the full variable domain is DVKVTQSSRYLVKRTGEKVFLECVQDMDHENMFWYRQDPGLGLRLIYFSYDVKMKEKGDIPEGYSVSREKKERFSLILESASTNQTSMYLCASSRDSPYEQYFGPGTRLTVT.

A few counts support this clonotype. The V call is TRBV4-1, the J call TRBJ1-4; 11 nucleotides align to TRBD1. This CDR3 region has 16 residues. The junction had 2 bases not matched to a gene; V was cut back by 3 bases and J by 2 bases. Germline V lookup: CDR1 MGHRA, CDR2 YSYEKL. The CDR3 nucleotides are TGCGCCAGCAGCCAGGGACAGGGGGTGACTAATGAAAAACTGTTTTTT. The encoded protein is CASSQGQGVTNEKLFF.

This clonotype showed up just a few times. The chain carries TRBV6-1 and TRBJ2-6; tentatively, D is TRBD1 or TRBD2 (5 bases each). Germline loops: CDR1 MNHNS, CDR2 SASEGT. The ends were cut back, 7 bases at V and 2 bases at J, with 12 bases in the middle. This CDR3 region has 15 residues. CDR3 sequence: CASTPGRAGANVLTF. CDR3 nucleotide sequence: TGTGCCAGCACTCCAGGGAGAGCTGGGGCCAACGTCCTGACTTTC.

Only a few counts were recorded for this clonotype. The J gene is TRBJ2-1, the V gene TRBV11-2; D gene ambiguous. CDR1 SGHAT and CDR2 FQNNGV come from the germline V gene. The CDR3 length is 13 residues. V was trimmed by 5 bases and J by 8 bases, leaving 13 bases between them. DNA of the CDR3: TGTGCCAGCAGCCGCCCCTCTGAGGATGAGCAGTTCTTC. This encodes CASSRPSEDEQFF.

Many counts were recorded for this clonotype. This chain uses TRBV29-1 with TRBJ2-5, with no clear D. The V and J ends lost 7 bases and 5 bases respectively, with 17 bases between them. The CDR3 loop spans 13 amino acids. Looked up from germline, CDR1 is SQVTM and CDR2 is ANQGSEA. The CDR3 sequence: CSAKREGRETQYF. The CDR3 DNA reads TGCAGCGCCAAGAGAGAAGGGCGGGAGACCCAGTACTTC.

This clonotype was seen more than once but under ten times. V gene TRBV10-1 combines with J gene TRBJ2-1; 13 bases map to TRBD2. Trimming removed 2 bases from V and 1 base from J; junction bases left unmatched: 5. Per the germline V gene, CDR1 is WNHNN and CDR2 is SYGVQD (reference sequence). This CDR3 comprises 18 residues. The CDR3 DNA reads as TGCGCCAGCAGTGAGGGACTAGCGGGGGCACGGTCCTACAATGAGCAGTTCTTC. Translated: CASSEGLAGARSYNEQFF.

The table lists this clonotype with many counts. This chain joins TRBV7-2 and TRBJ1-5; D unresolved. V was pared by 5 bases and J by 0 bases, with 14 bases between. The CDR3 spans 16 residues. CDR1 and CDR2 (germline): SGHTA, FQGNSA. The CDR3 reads CASSGSRMASNQPQHF. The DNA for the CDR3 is TGTGCCAGCAGCGGCTCTCGCATGGCTAGCAATCAGCCCCAGCATTTT.

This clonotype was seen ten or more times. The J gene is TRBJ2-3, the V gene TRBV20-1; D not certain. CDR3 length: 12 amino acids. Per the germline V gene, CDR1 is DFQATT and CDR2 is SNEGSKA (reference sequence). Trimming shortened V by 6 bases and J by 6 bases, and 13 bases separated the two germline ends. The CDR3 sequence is CSATLAPDTQYF. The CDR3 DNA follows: TGCAGTGCCACCTTGGCCCCCGATACGCAGTATTTT.

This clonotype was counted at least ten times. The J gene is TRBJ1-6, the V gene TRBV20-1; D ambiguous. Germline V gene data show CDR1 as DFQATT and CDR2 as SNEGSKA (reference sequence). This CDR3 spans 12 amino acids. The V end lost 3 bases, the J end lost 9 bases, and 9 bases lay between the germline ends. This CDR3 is CSASSSLSPLHF. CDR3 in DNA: TGCAGTGCTAGTTCGTCCCTTTCACCCCTCCACTTT.

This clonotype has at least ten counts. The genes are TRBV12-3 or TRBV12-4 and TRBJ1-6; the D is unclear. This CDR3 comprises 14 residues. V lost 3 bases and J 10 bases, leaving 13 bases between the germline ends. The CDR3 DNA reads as TGTGCCAGCAGTTTTTCTGGTAGCCTCTCACCCCTCCACTTT. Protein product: CASSFSGSLSPLHF.

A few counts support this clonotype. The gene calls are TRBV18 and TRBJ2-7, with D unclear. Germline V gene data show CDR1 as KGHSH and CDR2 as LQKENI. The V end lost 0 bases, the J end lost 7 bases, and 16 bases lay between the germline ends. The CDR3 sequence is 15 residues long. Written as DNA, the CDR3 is TGTGCCAGCTCACCACCTGTTCCAGGAGTACGGGAGCAGTACTTC. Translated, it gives CASSPPVPGVREQYF.

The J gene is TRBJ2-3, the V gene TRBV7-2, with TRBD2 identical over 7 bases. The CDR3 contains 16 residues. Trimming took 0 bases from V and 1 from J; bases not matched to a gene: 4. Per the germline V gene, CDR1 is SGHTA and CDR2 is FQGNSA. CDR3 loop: CASSLAGGGGTDTQYF. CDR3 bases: TGTGCCAGCAGCTTAGCCGGCGGGGGTGGCACAGATACGCAGTATTTT.

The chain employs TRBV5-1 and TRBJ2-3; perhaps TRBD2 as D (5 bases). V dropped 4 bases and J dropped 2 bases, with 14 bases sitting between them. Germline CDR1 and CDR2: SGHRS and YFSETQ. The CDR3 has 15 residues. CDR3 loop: CASSPGWTTTDTQYF. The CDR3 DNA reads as TGCGCCAGCAGCCCGGGGTGGACCACCACAGATACGCAGTATTTT.